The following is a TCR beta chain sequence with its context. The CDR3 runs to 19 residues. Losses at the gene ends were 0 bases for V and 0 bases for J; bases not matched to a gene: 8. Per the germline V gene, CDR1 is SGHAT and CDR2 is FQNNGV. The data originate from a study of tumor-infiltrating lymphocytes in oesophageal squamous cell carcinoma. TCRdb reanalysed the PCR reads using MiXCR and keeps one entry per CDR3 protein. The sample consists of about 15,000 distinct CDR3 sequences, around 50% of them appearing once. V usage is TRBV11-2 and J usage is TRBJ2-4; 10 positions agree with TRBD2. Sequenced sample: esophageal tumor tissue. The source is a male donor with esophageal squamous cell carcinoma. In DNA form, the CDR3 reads TGTGCCAGCAGCTTAGATCTTTTAGCGGGGGGTCTAGCCAAAAACATTCAGTACTTC. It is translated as CASSLDLLAGGLAKNIQYF.